Below, 3 T cell receptor beta chains from the same sample are listed, as sequenced in a study of blood T cells in healthy people across ages (dated by TCRdb to about 2015). Library method: 5' RACE. The run used an Illumina HiSeq 2500. A second PCR of roughly 6 to 11 cycles was run with a J-beta primer mix and a sample-barcoded 5' primer. Clones were called with MiXCR by TCRdb after fastp trimmed the public reads at Q25, and only in-frame beta chains were retained. Each entry is one CDR3 protein sequence, shown with its most common DNA and genes. This sample comprises more than 1,400,000 distinct CDR3 sequences, 40% to 50% of them detected only once. Of the sample, 7% to 9% is held by the ten largest clones. The sample was blood. These receptors were obtained from a woman younger than 30 in good health.

This clonotype was recorded a few times. The rearrangement joins TRBV12-3 or TRBV12-4 to TRBJ2-1; 8 positions match TRBD1. The CDR3 contains 15 residues. V dropped 4 bases and J dropped 6; count of bases not matched to a gene: 8. In DNA, the CDR3 is TGTGCCAGCAGTTCCCCGGACAGGGCGGTCAATGAGCAGTTCTTC. Its protein product is CASSSPDRAVNEQFF.

This clonotype was found a few times. The genes are TRBV12-3 or TRBV12-4 and TRBJ1-1; D unresolved. This CDR3 contains 13 residues. Trimming took 7 bases from V and 5 from J, leaving 14 bases between them. The CDR3 loop reads CASTSNRRTEAFF. As DNA, the CDR3 is TGTGCCAGCACTTCGAATAGGAGGACTGAAGCTTTCTTT.

The chain joins TRBV5-6 to TRBJ2-4; TRBD1 matches 9 bases. The tail of the sequence fits TRBJ2-7 better, so the J call may be wrong. The germline V gene has CDR1 SGHDT and CDR2 YYEEEE. The CDR3 runs 15 residues. The CDR3 loop is CASSPWDRDHYEQYF. Here the CDR3 DNA reads TGTGCCAGCAGCCCCTGGGACAGGGACCACTACGAGCAGTACTTC.